Presented here are 22 T cell receptor beta chains from one specimen sequenced in a study of blood T cells in healthy people across ages. Using a J-beta primer mix together with a sample-barcoded 5' primer, a second PCR was run for roughly 7 to 12 cycles. TCRdb used MiXCR to reprocess the 5' RACE reads, holding one entry per CDR3 protein. The profile shows some 640,000 distinct CDR3 sequences, about 52% of them singletons. The sequencing sample was made of blood. These receptors all stem from a woman aged 60-75 years in good health.

This clonotype was counted a few times. V and J are TRBV12-3 or TRBV12-4 and TRBJ2-1, with D unresolved. The CDR3 contains 14 residues. Trimming took off 3 bases at V and 7 bases at J, with 13 bases between the two ends. The CDR3 reads CASSFADYSNEQFF. CDR3 DNA sequence: TGTGCCAGCAGTTTTGCGGATTACTCTAATGAGCAGTTCTTC.

The V and J genes are TRBV5-1 and TRBJ1-1, with no clear D. In germline, CDR1 is SGHRS, CDR2 YFSETQ. There are 14 residues in the CDR3. Trimming took off 0 bases at V and 2 bases at J, with 8 bases between the two ends. The CDR3 sequence: CASSLVSANTEAFF. The DNA for the CDR3 is TGCGCCAGCAGCTTGGTCTCAGCTAACACTGAAGCTTTCTTT.

The chain is built from TRBV12-5 and TRBJ2-2; 8 bases are a match to TRBD1. V lost 0 bases and J lost 1; bases outside the gene matches: 7. Per germline, CDR1 LGHNT and CDR2 FRNRAP. This CDR3 has 18 amino acids. CDR3 protein: CASGLVLGRGRNTGELFF. CDR3 bases: TGTGCTAGTGGTTTGGTACTGGGCAGGGGGCGGAACACCGGGGAGCTGTTTTTT.

This clonotype was picked up a small number of times. The gene calls are TRBV10-3 and TRBJ1-4; tentatively, D is TRBD1 (6 bases). Trimming pared 5 bases from V and 7 bases from J, leaving 23 bases between. Germline V gene sequence: CDR1 ENHRY, CDR2 SYGVKD. The CDR3 runs 17 residues. The CDR3 sequence is CAISLAQLGTTREKLFF. The CDR3 DNA reads as TGTGCCATCAGTTTAGCTCAACTAGGGACAACGCGTGAAAAACTGTTTTTT.

V is TRBV29-1 and J is TRBJ2-3, with no clear D. The CDR3 has 16 residues. Trimming removed 3 bases at V and 1 base at J, with 17 bases between. Per the germline V gene, CDR1 is SQVTM and CDR2 is ANQGSEA. The CDR3 nucleotides read TGCAGCGTTGAGGGCCAATCCCCAGGAGGCACAGATACGCAGTATTTT. Amino acid sequence: CSVEGQSPGGTDTQYF.

Concerning this clonotype: No conserved phenylalanine or tryptophan ends this CDR3, so it is likely a read error. The chain joins TRBV24-1 to TRBJ1-2; D call uncertain. The CDR3 runs to 14 residues. Germline V gene sequence: CDR1 KGHDR, CDR2 SFDVKD. The V gene lost 5 bases and the J gene lost 2 bases, with 11 bases spanning the gap. CDR3 sequence reads: CATSGSTGNYGYTL. The CDR3 nucleotides read TGTGCCACCAGTGGCTCGACGGGAAACTATGGCTACACCTTG.

The J gene is TRBJ2-3, the V gene TRBV2; 7 positions match TRBD2. This CDR3 region has 13 residues. The germline CDR1 and CDR2 sequences are SNHLY and FYNNEI. V lost 7 bases to trimming and J lost 4 bases; unmatched junction nucleotides: 5. Here the CDR3 DNA reads TGTGCCAGCACCGGACTAGTCGCAGATACGCAGTATTTT. Its protein product is CASTGLVADTQYF. The full variable domain, its missing parts supplied by reference TRBV2 and TRBJ2-3, is EPEVTQTPSHQVTQMGQEVILRCVPISNHLYFYWYRQILGQKVEFLVSFYNNEISEKSEIFDDQFSVERPDGSNFTLKIRSTKLEDSAMYFCASTGLVADTQYFGPGTRLTVL.

The V call is TRBV20-1, the J call TRBJ1-2; TRBD1 matches 7 bases. J was trimmed by 4 bases and V by 0 bases; bases with no gene match: 8. Germline CDR1 and CDR2: DFQATT and SNEGSKA (reference sequence). There are 15 residues in the CDR3. CDR3 residues: CSARDPLGTVYGYTF. CDR3 coding DNA: TGCAGTGCTAGAGACCCTCTCGGGACAGTCTATGGCTACACCTTC.

This chain joins TRBV27 and TRBJ2-3, with D possibly matching TRBD2 (6 bases). The germline V gene encodes CDR1 MNHEY and CDR2 SMNVEV (reference sequence). The CDR3 length is 16 residues. Trimming stripped 6 bases from V and 0 bases from J, with 16 bases between. In nucleotides, the CDR3 is TGTGCCAGCAGACCTAGGAGGGCAGGGAGCACAGATACGCAGTATTTT. Translating gives CASRPRRAGSTDTQYF.

The J gene is TRBJ2-3, the V gene TRBV20-1; D not resolved. Trimming removed 2 bases at V and 8 bases at J, with 17 bases between. Germline CDR1 and CDR2: DFQATT and SNEGSKA (reference sequence). The CDR3 consists of 14 residues. CDR3 sequence (DNA): TGCAGTGCTAGACCACCCGAATCTGCAGGTACGCAGTATTTT. It is translated as CSARPPESAGTQYF.

Here the CDR3 reads CASSLETGANYGYTF. In nucleotides, the CDR3 is TGTGCCAGCAGCTTAGAGACAGGGGCTAACTATGGCTACACCTTC. This chain links TRBV7-3 with TRBJ1-2; 8 bases are shared with TRBD1. V was clipped by 2 bases and J by 0 bases; unmatched bases: 2. The CDR3 totals 15 residues. CDR1 and CDR2 from the germline V gene are SGHTA and FQGTGA.

This clonotype was counted ten times or more. The chain is built from TRBV20-1 and TRBJ2-1; D might be TRBD1 (6 bases). This CDR3 has 13 residues. Germline-derived CDR1 and CDR2 are DFQATT and SNEGSKA (reference sequence). V was clipped by 4 bases and J by 6 bases, with 13 bases between them. The CDR3 here is CSANGQRLNEQFF. The CDR3 DNA reads TGCAGTGCTAACGGACAGCGCCTCAATGAGCAGTTCTTC.

The chain has TRBV28 and TRBJ2-7; TRBD1 agrees at 11 bases. The CDR3 covers 14 residues. Trimming cost V 7 bases and J 4 bases; bases outside gene matches: 6. Germline V gives CDR1 MDHEN, CDR2 SYDVKM. The CDR3 reads CASTLDRGPYEQYF. As DNA, the CDR3 is TGTGCCAGCACTCTGGACAGGGGGCCGTACGAGCAGTACTTC.

This chain joins TRBV7-2 and TRBJ1-1, with D possibly matching TRBD1 (5 bases). The ends were cut back, 10 bases at V and 8 bases at J, with 20 bases in the middle. Germline CDR1 SGHTA, CDR2 FQGNSA. CDR3 size: 13 residues. CDR3 sequence: CANSASQGREAFF. CDR3 coding DNA: TGTGCCAACTCGGCCTCTCAGGGAAGGGAAGCTTTCTTT.

Regarding this clonotype: One junction end does not reproduce the germline sequence, and a read error may be involved. The J gene is TRBJ2-7, the V gene TRBV7-2, with 10 bases matching TRBD2. CDR1 and CDR2 from the germline V gene are SGHTA and FQGNSA. The CDR3 has 16 residues. The CDR3 is CAGSNQAGGLVYEQYF. CDR3 sequence (DNA): TGTGCCGGCAGCAATCAAGCGGGAGGGCTGGTTTACGAGCAGTACTTC.

The rearrangement uses TRBV7-9 and TRBJ2-6; 10 nucleotides agree with TRBD1. This CDR3 is built from 19 residues. CDR1 and CDR2 from the germline V gene are SEHNR and FQNEAQ (reference sequence). Trimming took 4 bases from V and 2 from J; bases not matched to a gene: 11. CDR3 in amino acids: CASSSQTGTGVPGANVLTF. The DNA of the CDR3 is TGTGCCAGCAGCTCGCAAACCGGGACAGGGGTCCCTGGGGCCAACGTCCTGACTTTC. Looking up the rest from reference TRBV7-9 and TRBJ2-6 gives the full variable domain: DTGVSQNPRHKITKRGQNVTFRCDPISEHNRLYWYRQTLGQGPEFLTYFQNEAQLEKSRLLSDRFSAERPKGSFSTLEIQRTEQGDSAMYLCASSSQTGTGVPGANVLTFGAGSRLTVL.

Remarks on this clonotype: Given a much more abundant clone one base away, this may be a read error. V is TRBV10-3 and J is TRBJ2-3; 10 positions agree with TRBD2. The germline CDR1 and CDR2 sequences are ENHRY and SYGVKD. After removal of 2 bases from V and 10 bases from J, the junction contained 9 bases not matched to a gene. The CDR3 has 15 amino acids. CDR3 in amino acids: CAISEEASGSDAQYF. The CDR3 coding sequence is TGTGCCATCAGTGAGGAGGCTAGCGGGAGTGATGCGCAGTATTTT.

This chain uses TRBV5-1 with TRBJ2-3; 11 nucleotides align to TRBD2. The germline V gene has CDR1 SGHRS and CDR2 YFSETQ. The trim removed 4 bases at V and 1 base at J, leaving 5 bases unmatched. The CDR3 sequence is 16 residues long. This chain's CDR3 is CASSRGTSGGTDTQYF. DNA for the CDR3: TGCGCCAGCAGCCGAGGGACTAGCGGAGGCACAGATACGCAGTATTTT.

CDR3 nucleotides: TGCAGTGCTAGCTTAGCGGTCCCGGGGATGGATGAGCAGTTCTTC. Translation: CSASLAVPGMDEQFF. The rearrangement uses TRBV20-1 and TRBJ2-1; D possibly corresponds to TRBD2 (6 bases). The germline V and J ends were trimmed by 3 bases and 8 bases, with 20 bases remaining between them. The CDR3 has 15 residues. Germline V gene data show CDR1 as DFQATT and CDR2 as SNEGSKA (reference sequence).

DNA for the CDR3: TGTGCCACCAGTGATTTGGCTGGGGTGGGTACAGATACGCAGTATTTT. Protein product: CATSDLAGVGTDTQYF. The chain links TRBV24-1 to TRBJ2-3; D remains unclear. There are 16 residues in the CDR3. With 0 bases removed from V and 3 bases from J, the gap between germline ends came to 12 bases. Germline loops: CDR1 KGHDR, CDR2 SFDVKD.

This clonotype showed up just a few times. The chain is built from TRBV29-1 and TRBJ2-7; D unresolved. The germline gives CDR1 SQVTM, CDR2 ANQGSEA. There are 14 residues in the CDR3. The V and J ends lost 3 bases and 2 bases respectively, with 14 bases between them. The CDR3 DNA reads TGCAGCGTTGATTTCGGCCAGGTCCCCTACGAGCAGTACTTC. It codes for CSVDFGQVPYEQYF.

The rearrangement joins TRBV29-1 to TRBJ2-3, with TRBD2 matching over 15 bases. Germline V gives CDR1 SQVTM, CDR2 ANQGSEA. The CDR3 covers 16 residues. The chain's CDR3 is CRVGGLAGGMTDTQYF. CDR3 in DNA: TGCAGGGTGGGGGGACTAGCGGGAGGAATGACAGATACGCAGTATTTT.